What follows are 10 T cell receptor beta chains derived from one specimen sequenced in a study of T cells in tuberculosis. TCRdb's table, derived via immunoSEQ multiplex PCR, lists solely in-frame clones and lacks some. The sample yields some 40,000 clones, 95% seen once. The sequencing sample was made of PBMCs. The receptor source for this set is a donor between 10 and 35 years old with latent tuberculosis or without tuberculosis infection.

The CDR3 spells CASSYHIRRDHYGYTF. In nucleotides, the CDR3 is TGTGCCAGCAGTTACCATATTAGGAGGGACCACTATGGCTACACCTTC. The rearrangement joins TRBV6-5 to TRBJ1-2; D possibly corresponds to TRBD1 (5 bases). The CDR3 covers 16 residues. Between the trimmed V and J ends, which lost 2 bases and 3 bases, there was a span of 16 bases. The germline V gene has CDR1 MNHEY and CDR2 SVGAGI.

This chain uses TRBV29-1 with TRBJ2-1, with TRBD1 matching 8 bases. The CDR3 has 15 residues. The V gene end was trimmed by 7 bases and the J gene end by 3 bases; junction bases not matched to a gene: 11. CDR1 is SQVTM, CDR2 ANQGSEA, per germline. The CDR3 sequence is CSAEPHGQGYNEQFF. In DNA, the CDR3 is TGCAGCGCGGAACCACACGGACAGGGCTACAATGAGCAGTTCTTC.

V gene TRBV7-9 combines with J gene TRBJ2-3; D may be TRBD1 (6 bases). Looked up from germline, CDR1 is SEHNR and CDR2 is FQNEAQ (reference sequence). V was shortened by 2 bases and J by 2 bases, with 11 bases between the two germline ends. The CDR3 has 15 residues. The CDR3 nucleotides are TGTGCCAGCAGCTTACCAGGGGATTTCACAGATACGCAGTATTTT. Protein product: CASSLPGDFTDTQYF.

The chain links TRBV15 to TRBJ1-5, with 8 bases fitting TRBD1. The germline V gene has CDR1 LNHNV and CDR2 YYDKDF (reference sequence). Unmatched junction bases numbered 11, after V lost 5 bases and J lost 11 bases. CDR3 length: 14 residues. The CDR3 is CATSGGGTGGAQHF. The CDR3, as DNA: TGTGCCACCAGCGGGGGTGGGACAGGCGGGGCCCAGCATTTT.

The chain is built from TRBV5-1 and TRBJ2-3; 10 bases fit TRBD2. The junction had 5 bases not matched to a gene; V was cut back by 0 bases and J by 4 bases. The germline gives CDR1 SGHRS, CDR2 YFSETQ. This CDR3 spans 16 amino acids. The CDR3 DNA follows: TGCGCCAGCAGCTTGGAAGCGGGGGGGCTGGCAGATACGCAGTATTTT. It is translated as CASSLEAGGLADTQYF.

The chain links TRBV5-4 to TRBJ1-1, with 11 bases matching TRBD1. The CDR3 has 17 amino acids. J lost 0 bases, V lost 5 bases, and 9 bases had no gene match. Germline V gene lookup returns CDR1 SGHNT and CDR2 YYREEE (reference sequence). The CDR3 DNA reads as TGTGCCAGCAGAAACACCAGGGACAGGGGGATGAACACTGAAGCTTTCTTT. It codes for CASRNTRDRGMNTEAFF.

This chain links TRBV28 with TRBJ1-2, with 8 bases that match TRBD1. V shed 3 bases and J 5 bases; nucleotides not matched to a gene: 5. The CDR3 is 14 amino acids. Germline V gene lookup returns CDR1 MDHEN and CDR2 SYDVKM. The CDR3 loop reads CASSFPYRGYGYTF. CDR3 coding DNA: TGTGCCAGCAGTTTTCCCTACAGGGGGTATGGCTACACCTTC.

V and J are TRBV28 and TRBJ1-2; D is undetermined. V was pared by 1 base and J by 8 bases, with 11 bases between. The CDR3 totals 13 residues. CDR1 and CDR2 from the germline V gene are MDHEN and SYDVKM. The CDR3 loop reads CASSLSTGKGYTF. The CDR3 DNA reads as TGTGCCAGCAGTTTATCCACGGGTAAAGGCTACACCTTC.

The chain carries TRBV14 and TRBJ1-2, with D maybe TRBD1 (5 bases). This CDR3 is built from 15 residues. CDR1 is SGHDN and CDR2 is FVKESK in the germline V gene. V was cut by 0 bases and J by 8 bases, with 16 bases left in between. CDR3 DNA sequence: TGTGCCAGCAGCCAAGACATAGCCAGGGTAGAGGGCTACACCTTC. As protein: CASSQDIARVEGYTF. The full variable domain, its missing parts supplied by reference TRBV14 and TRBJ1-2, is EAGVTQFPSHSVIEKGQTVTLRCDPISGHDNLYWYRRVMGKEIKFLLHFVKESKQDESGMPNNRFLAERTGGTYSTLKVQPAELEDSGVYFCASSQDIARVEGYTFGSGTRLTVV.

This chain joins TRBV7-4 and TRBJ2-3, with TRBD2 identical over 10 bases. Per the germline V gene, CDR1 is SGHVT and CDR2 is SQSDAQ. Trimming took 2 bases from V and 2 from J; bases not matched to a gene: 13. This CDR3 is 19 amino acids long. CDR3 amino acids: CASSLMGSSGGYPTDTQYF. The CDR3 DNA reads as TGTGCCAGCAGCTTAATGGGGTCTAGCGGGGGTTACCCCACAGATACGCAGTATTTT.